Shown below are 3 T cell receptor beta chains from a single sample sequenced in a study of shared clonotypes between healthy human individuals. The assay was immunoSEQ multiplex PCR, and TCRdb's table has in-frame clones only and misses some. Of 2,500,000 or so clones in the sample, approximately 90% are singletons; the top ten hold 0.11% to 0.15%. Sequencing was done on a sample of naive CD4+ T cells sorted from blood. As to subset: CD45RA+ positively selected. The receptor source for this set is a man between 18 and 29 years old in good health.

The chain couples TRBV19 to TRBJ2-2; 8 bases are shared with TRBD1. J lost 7 bases, V lost 7 bases, and 11 bases had no gene match. The CDR3 extends over 15 amino acids. Germline CDR1 is LNHDA and CDR2 is SQIVND (reference sequence). In DNA form, the CDR3 reads TGTGCCAGTACTACCGGACAGGGAGTATTCGGGGAGCTGTTTTTT. This gives the protein CASTTGQGVFGELFF.

The chain employs TRBV29-1 and TRBJ1-5, with 7 bases that match TRBD1. V lost 6 bases and J lost 7; bases outside the gene matches: 9. Germline V CDR1 and CDR2: SQVTM, ANQGSEA. The CDR3 has 13 amino acids. The CDR3 region has the DNA TGCAGCGTCGCCACAGGGGCGGGGCAGCCCCAGCATTTT. This sequence encodes CSVATGAGQPQHF. The whole variable domain, filled in from reference TRBV29-1 and TRBJ1-5, reads SAVISQKPSRDICQRGTSLTIQCQVDSQVTMMFWYRQQPGQSLTLIATANQGSEATYESGFVIDKFPISRPNLTFSTLTVSNMSPEDSSIYLCSVATGAGQPQHFGDGTRLSIL.

J is TRBJ2-3 and V is TRBV5-1; possibly TRBD1 for D (6 bases). In germline, CDR1 is SGHRS, CDR2 YFSETQ. The CDR3 consists of 15 residues. The V gene lost 4 bases and the J gene lost 1 base, with 13 bases spanning the gap. The CDR3 region has the DNA TGCGCCAGCAGCACGGACAGTCGGGGCACAGATACGCAGTATTTT. This codes for CASSTDSRGTDTQYF.